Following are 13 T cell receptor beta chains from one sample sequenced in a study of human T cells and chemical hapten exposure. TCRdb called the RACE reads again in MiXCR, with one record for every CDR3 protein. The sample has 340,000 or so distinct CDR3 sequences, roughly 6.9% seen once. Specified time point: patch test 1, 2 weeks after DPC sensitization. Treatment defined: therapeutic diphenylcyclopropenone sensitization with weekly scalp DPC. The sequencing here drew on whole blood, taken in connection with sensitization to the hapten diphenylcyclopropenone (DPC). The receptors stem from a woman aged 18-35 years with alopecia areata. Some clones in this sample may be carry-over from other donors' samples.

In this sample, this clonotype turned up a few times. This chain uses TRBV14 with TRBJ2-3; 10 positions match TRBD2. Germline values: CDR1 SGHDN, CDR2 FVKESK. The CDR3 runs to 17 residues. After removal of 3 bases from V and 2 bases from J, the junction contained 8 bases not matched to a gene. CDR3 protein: CASSQLRSGGVTDTQYF. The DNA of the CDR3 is TGTGCCAGCAGCCAGCTTCGGAGCGGGGGGGTCACAGATACGCAGTATTTT.

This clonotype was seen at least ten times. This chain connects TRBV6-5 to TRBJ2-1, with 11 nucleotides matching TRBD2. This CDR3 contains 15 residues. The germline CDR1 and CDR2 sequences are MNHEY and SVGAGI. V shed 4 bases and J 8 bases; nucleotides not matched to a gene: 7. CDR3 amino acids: CASSLNSGGAYEQFF. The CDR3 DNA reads TGTGCCAGCAGTTTGAATAGCGGGGGGGCATATGAGCAGTTCTTC.

The CDR3 DNA sequence: TGTGCCAGCAGCTCCTTCCGGGACAGGGCCTCCTACGAGCAGTACTTC. Translation gives CASSSFRDRASYEQYF. The chain has TRBV7-9 and TRBJ2-7; TRBD1 matches 9 bases. V trimming: 4 bases; J trimming: 0 bases; junction bases outside the gene matches: 7. Germline V gene sequence: CDR1 SEHNR, CDR2 FQNEAQ (reference sequence). The CDR3 has 16 amino acids. Full variable domain (missing parts from reference TRBV7-9 and TRBJ2-7): DTGVSQNPRHKITKRGQNVTFRCDPISEHNRLYWYRQTLGQGPEFLTYFQNEAQLEKSRLLSDRFSAERPKGSFSTLEIQRTEQGDSAMYLCASSSFRDRASYEQYFGPGTRLTVT.

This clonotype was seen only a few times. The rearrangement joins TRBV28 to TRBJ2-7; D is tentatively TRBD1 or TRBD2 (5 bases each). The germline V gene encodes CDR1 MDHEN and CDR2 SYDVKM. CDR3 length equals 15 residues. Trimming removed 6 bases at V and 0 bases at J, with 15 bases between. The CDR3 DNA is TGTGCCAGCAGCCCTGGGACGGCCCTCTCCTACGAGCAGTACTTC. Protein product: CASSPGTALSYEQYF.

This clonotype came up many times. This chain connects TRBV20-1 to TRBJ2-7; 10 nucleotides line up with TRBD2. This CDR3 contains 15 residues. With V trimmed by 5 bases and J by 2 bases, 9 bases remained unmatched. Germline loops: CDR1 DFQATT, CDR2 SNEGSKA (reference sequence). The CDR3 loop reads CSACSGTSVTYEQYF. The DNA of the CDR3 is TGCAGTGCTTGTTCCGGGACTAGCGTCACCTACGAGCAGTACTTC.

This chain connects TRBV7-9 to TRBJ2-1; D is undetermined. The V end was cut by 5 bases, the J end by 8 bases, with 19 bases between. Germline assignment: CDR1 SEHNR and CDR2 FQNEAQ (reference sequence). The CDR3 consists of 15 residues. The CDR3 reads CASSHVDQFRDEQFF. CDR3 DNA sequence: TGTGCCAGCAGCCATGTGGATCAGTTTAGGGATGAGCAGTTCTTC. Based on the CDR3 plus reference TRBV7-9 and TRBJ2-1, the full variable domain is DTGVSQNPRHKITKRGQNVTFRCDPISEHNRLYWYRQTLGQGPEFLTYFQNEAQLEKSRLLSDRFSAERPKGSFSTLEIQRTEQGDSAMYLCASSHVDQFRDEQFFGPGTRLTVL.

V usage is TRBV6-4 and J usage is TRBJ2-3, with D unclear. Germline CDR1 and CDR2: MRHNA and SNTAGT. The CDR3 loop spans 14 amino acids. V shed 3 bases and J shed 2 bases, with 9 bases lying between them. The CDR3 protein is CASSERATTDTQYF. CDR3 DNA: TGTGCCAGCAGTGAAAGGGCGACCACAGATACGCAGTATTTT.

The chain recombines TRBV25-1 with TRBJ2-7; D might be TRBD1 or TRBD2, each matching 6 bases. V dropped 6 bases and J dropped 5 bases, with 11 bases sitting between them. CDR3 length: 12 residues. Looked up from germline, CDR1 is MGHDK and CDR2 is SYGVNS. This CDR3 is CASREGVDEQYF. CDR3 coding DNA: TGTGCCAGCAGGGAGGGGGTTGACGAGCAGTACTTC.

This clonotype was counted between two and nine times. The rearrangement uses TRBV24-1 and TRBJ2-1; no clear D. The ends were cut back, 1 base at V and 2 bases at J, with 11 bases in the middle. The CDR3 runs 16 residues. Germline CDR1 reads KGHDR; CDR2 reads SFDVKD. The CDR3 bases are TGTGCCACCAGTGATTTTCATGCGCAGGCCTACAATGAGCAGTTCTTC. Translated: CATSDFHAQAYNEQFF.

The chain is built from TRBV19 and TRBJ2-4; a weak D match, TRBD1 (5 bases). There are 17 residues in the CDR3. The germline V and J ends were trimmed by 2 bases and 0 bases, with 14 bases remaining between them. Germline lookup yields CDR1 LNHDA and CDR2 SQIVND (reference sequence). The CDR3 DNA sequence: TGTGCCAGTAGTATACGCCCCGACAGCGTAGCCAAAAACATTCAGTACTTC. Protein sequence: CASSIRPDSVAKNIQYF.

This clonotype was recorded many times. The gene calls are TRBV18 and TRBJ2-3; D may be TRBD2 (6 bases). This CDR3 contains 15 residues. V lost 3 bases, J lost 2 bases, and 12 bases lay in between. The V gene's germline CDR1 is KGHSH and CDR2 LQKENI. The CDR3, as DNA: TGTGCCAGCTCACCCGTTGGAGGGACCACAGATACGCAGTATTTT. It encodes CASSPVGGTTDTQYF.

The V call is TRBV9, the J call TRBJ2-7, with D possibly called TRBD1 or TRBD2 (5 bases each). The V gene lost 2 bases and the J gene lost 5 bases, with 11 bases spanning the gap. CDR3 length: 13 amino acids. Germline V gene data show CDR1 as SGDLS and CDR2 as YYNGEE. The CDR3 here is CASSVGTSNEQYF. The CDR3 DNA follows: TGTGCCAGCAGCGTTGGGACGTCCAACGAGCAGTACTTC.

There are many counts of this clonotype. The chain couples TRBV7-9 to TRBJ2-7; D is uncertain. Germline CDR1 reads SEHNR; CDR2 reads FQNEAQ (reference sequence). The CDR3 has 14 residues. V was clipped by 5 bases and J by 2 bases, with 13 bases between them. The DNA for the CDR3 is TGTGCCAGCAGCCCCCGGGCCGATCCCTACGAGCAGTACTTC. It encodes CASSPRADPYEQYF.